This TCR beta chain is drawn from a study of cytomegalovirus exposure and HLA in healthy donors. Primers included in the PCR were 60 Vbeta and 13 Jbeta primers. Sequenced by immunoSEQ multiplex PCR; TCRdb stores in-frame clones only, minus some. The sample includes 130,000 or so clones, around 8.5% of them seen just once. The germline V gene has CDR1 SEHNR and CDR2 FQNEAQ (reference sequence). There are 12 residues in the CDR3. Trimming cost V 2 bases and J 7 bases, with 8 bases left between them. The sample consisted of PBMCs. The TCR comes from a man aged 40-49 years in good health and CMV-seronegative. The chain recombines TRBV7-9 with TRBJ1-2, with a weak D call TRBD1 (5 bases). The CDR3 DNA is TGTGCCAGCAGCTTAAGCGGGGGTGGCTACACCTTC. Translating gives CASSLSGGGYTF.